These 18 T cell receptor beta chains were sequenced from one sample in a study of glioma-infiltrating T cells after dendritic cell vaccination. Here immunoSEQ multiplex PCR was the method, and the copy in TCRdb shows in-frame clones only, minus some. Here the sample spans around 96,000 clones, around three quarters being singletons. The sample was blood, taken before dendritic cell vaccination. Receptor source: a human donor with glioblastoma.

The chain carries TRBV11-2 and TRBJ1-2, with D uncertain. Germline CDR1 SGHAT, CDR2 FQNNGV. CDR3 length: 16 amino acids. V lost 0 bases, J lost 4 bases, and 15 bases lay in between. The CDR3 region is CASSLDHTSLGYGYTF. Written as DNA, the CDR3 is TGTGCCAGCAGCTTAGACCACACATCGCTTGGCTATGGCTACACCTTC.

The chain combines TRBV30 with TRBJ1-3; the D is unclear. V dropped 8 bases and J dropped 1 base, with 12 bases sitting between them. Germline assignment: CDR1 GTSNPN and CDR2 SVGIG (reference sequence). This CDR3 region has 13 residues. The CDR3 sequence: CAVHSGSGNTIYF. CDR3 DNA: TGTGCCGTGCATTCGGGTTCTGGAAACACCATATATTTT.

J is TRBJ2-1 and V is TRBV5-4, with TRBD2 identical over 15 bases. The ends lost 2 bases at V and 2 bases at J; junction bases unmatched: 5. This CDR3 has 18 residues. Germline V gives CDR1 SGHNT, CDR2 YYREEE (reference sequence). The CDR3 sequence: CASSLPGTSGGTYNEQFF. Here the CDR3 DNA reads TGTGCCAGCAGCTTACCCGGGACTAGCGGGGGGACCTACAATGAGCAGTTCTTC.

The rearrangement links TRBV9 to TRBJ2-3; perhaps TRBD2 as D (6 bases). This CDR3 region has 14 residues. Trimming pared 4 bases from V and 3 bases from J, leaving 12 bases between. Germline loops: CDR1 SGDLS, CDR2 YYNGEE. CDR3 bases: TGTGCCAGCAGCACTACTAGCCTTACAGATACGCAGTATTTT. Its protein product is CASSTTSLTDTQYF.

The J gene is TRBJ2-7, the V gene TRBV28; TRBD2 matches 7 bases. Germline trimming cut 3 bases from V and 2 bases from J; bases unmatched to any gene: 7. This CDR3 has 15 residues. Germline CDR1 MDHEN, CDR2 SYDVKM. CDR3 loop: CASSLGGIKPYEQYF. CDR3 DNA sequence: TGTGCCAGCAGTTTGGGGGGGATTAAGCCCTACGAGCAGTACTTC.

V gene TRBV29-1 combines with J gene TRBJ1-1; D is perhaps TRBD1 (5 bases). The CDR3 has 13 residues. Germline CDR1 reads SQVTM; CDR2 reads ANQGSEA. Trimming took 7 bases from V and 1 from J, leaving 13 bases between them. CDR3 loop: CSGSRVQNTEAFF. As DNA, the CDR3 is TGCAGCGGGAGCAGGGTGCAGAACACTGAAGCTTTCTTT.

The chain couples TRBV9 to TRBJ2-7; D is perhaps TRBD2 (5 bases). V dropped 3 bases and J dropped 5 bases, with 12 bases sitting between them. The length of the CDR3 is 13 residues. The germline CDR1 and CDR2 sequences are SGDLS and YYNGEE. For the CDR3, the DNA is TGTGCCAGCAGCGCCCACCCGGGAAACGAGCAGTACTTC. This codes for CASSAHPGNEQYF.

The chain carries TRBV27 and TRBJ2-7; 10 nucleotides match TRBD2. V lost 5 bases, J lost 2 bases, and 12 bases stayed unmatched. CDR3 size: 17 residues. Germline V gene data show CDR1 as MNHEY and CDR2 as SMNVEV (reference sequence). The CDR3 DNA follows: TGTGCCAGCAGTCTCCACTTTCTAGCGGGGGACACCTACGAGCAGTACTTC. It is translated as CASSLHFLAGDTYEQYF.

J is TRBJ1-1 and V is TRBV15, with 10 nucleotides matching TRBD1. From germline, CDR1 is LNHNV and CDR2 YYDKDF (reference sequence). V shed 3 bases, J shed 4 bases, and the junction held 5 bases outside the gene matches. The CDR3 is 15 residues long. The CDR3 reads CATSSDRGRTTEAFF. In DNA, the CDR3 is TGTGCCACCAGCAGTGACAGGGGGCGGACCACTGAAGCTTTCTTT.

This clone occurred once. The chain links TRBV10-2 to TRBJ2-1; TRBD2 agrees at 7 bases. CDR1 WSHSY and CDR2 SAAADI come from the germline V gene. The CDR3 runs to 15 residues. Losses at the gene ends were 8 bases for V and 4 bases for J; bases not matched to a gene: 11. Here the CDR3 reads CASEEASGQYNEQFF. In nucleotides, the CDR3 is TGCGCCAGCGAGGAGGCTAGCGGACAATACAATGAGCAGTTCTTC.

In this sample, this clone turned up a few times. This chain uses TRBV5-1 with TRBJ2-7; 9 bases are a match to TRBD1. The CDR3 consists of 14 residues. V shed 4 bases and J 7 bases; nucleotides not matched to a gene: 9. Germline lookup yields CDR1 SGHRS and CDR2 YFSETQ. The CDR3 protein is CASSTQGAMREQYF. CDR3 sequence (DNA): TGCGCCAGCAGCACACAGGGGGCAATGAGAGAGCAGTACTTC.

V usage is TRBV7-9 and J usage is TRBJ2-3, with D possibly matching TRBD1 (6 bases). The V gene's germline CDR1 is SEHNR and CDR2 FQNEAQ (reference sequence). V was pared by 3 bases and J by 0 bases, with 13 bases between. The CDR3 totals 16 residues. CDR3 protein: CASSFPTGASTDTQYF. In DNA form, the CDR3 reads TGTGCCAGCAGCTTCCCGACAGGAGCTAGCACAGATACGCAGTATTTT.

The rearrangement uses TRBV27 and TRBJ1-5; TRBD1 matches 7 bases. Germline-derived CDR1 and CDR2 are MNHEY and SMNVEV (reference sequence). CDR3 length: 16 residues. With V trimmed by 6 bases and J by 5 bases, 13 bases remained unmatched. As DNA, the CDR3 is TGTGCCAGCAGAATTGACGGGACAGAAGGGTATCAGCCCCAGCATTTT. This translates into CASRIDGTEGYQPQHF.

The V gene is TRBV28, the J gene TRBJ1-2; D is unclear. Germline V gene sequence: CDR1 MDHEN, CDR2 SYDVKM. The V gene lost 9 bases and the J gene lost 0 bases, with 17 bases spanning the gap. The CDR3 spans 15 residues. CDR3 sequence (DNA): TGTGCCAGTGGCCGGGAGAGTTGGGCTAACTATGGCTACACCTTC. It is translated as CASGRESWANYGYTF.

The chain carries TRBV6-6 and TRBJ2-7; possible D gene TRBD2, 6 bases. This CDR3 comprises 15 residues. Trimming took off 5 bases at V and 3 bases at J, with 17 bases between the two ends. The germline gives CDR1 MNHNY, CDR2 SVGAGI (reference sequence). The CDR3 sequence is CASSTRGKGNYEQYF. CDR3 DNA: TGTGCCAGCAGTACCCGGGGGAAGGGGAACTACGAGCAGTACTTC.

The chain employs TRBV5-1 and TRBJ2-1; D unresolved. CDR3 size: 13 residues. In germline, CDR1 is SGHRS, CDR2 YFSETQ. Trimming removed 0 bases from V and 5 bases from J, with 6 bases in between. This CDR3 is CASSLVHDNEQFF. CDR3 nucleotides: TGCGCCAGCAGCTTGGTACATGACAATGAGCAGTTCTTC.

The rearrangement links TRBV28 to TRBJ2-1, with 7 nucleotides matching TRBD2. CDR1 MDHEN and CDR2 SYDVKM come from the germline V gene. The trim removed 5 bases at V and 1 base at J, leaving 2 bases unmatched. The CDR3 extends over 14 amino acids. CDR3 protein: CASSMGGSYNEQFF. The CDR3, as DNA: TGTGCCAGCAGTATGGGGGGGTCCTACAATGAGCAGTTCTTC.

V gene TRBV23-1 combines with J gene TRBJ1-5; D possibly corresponds to TRBD1 (5 bases). Being an ORF, TRBV23-1 has a function that is uncertain. V gave up 6 bases and J gave up 4 bases, with 16 bases separating them. The CDR3 sequence is 15 residues long. In DNA, the CDR3 is TGCGCCAGCAGCCCAGGGTGGATGTGGAATCAGCCCCAGCATTTT. Translation: CASSPGWMWNQPQHF.